These T cell receptor beta chains were read from a single sample in a study of neurological immune-mediated disorders. TCRdb processed the 5' RACE reads anew with MiXCR; each CDR3 protein has one entry. The sample lists tens of thousands of distinct CDR3 sequences; less than 5% were seen once. Sequencing input: PBMCs. The receptors stem from a woman aged 60-70 years with multiple sclerosis. Both conserved end residues are part of each CDR3. Fields, in order: V gene, clone size, J gene, D gene, CDR3 DNA, CDR3 protein. D genes are given only for firm matches. The size entry gives once, few, many or a size class.

TRBV10-3	many	TRBJ2-7	NA	TGTGCCATCAGTCCAACGATAGGGGCTGGGGAGCAGTACTTC	CAISPTIGAGEQYF
TRBV27	many	TRBJ2-3	NA	TGTGCCAGCAGTTTGCACTATACCACAGATACGCAGTATTTT	CASSLHYTTDTQYF
TRBV11-2	many	TRBJ2-2	TRBD1	TGTGCCAGCAGTCTCACCCGACAGGGGCGCGCCGGGGAGCTGTTTTTT	CASSLTRQGRAGELFF
TRBV5-1	many	TRBJ2-1	NA	TGCGCCAGCAGCACCACAGGGTTAGACTCCAATGAGCAGTTCTTC	CASSTTGLDSNEQFF
TRBV30	many	TRBJ1-2	NA	TGCGGCTGGAGGGGAGGGGCGAACTATGGCTACACCTTC	CGWRGGANYGYTF
TRBV7-9	many	TRBJ2-5	NA	TGTGCCAGCAGCTTATTAGAGAGCTCCGGAACCCAGTACTTC	CASSLLESSGTQYF
TRBV5-1	few	TRBJ2-2	TRBD2	TGCGCCAGCAGCTTCCTGACTAGCGGGGGGGATACCGGGGAGCTGTTTTTT	CASSFLTSGGDTGELFF
TRBV29-1	many	TRBJ1-1	NA	TGCAGCGTGTCAATCACAGATGAAGCTTTCTTT	CSVSITDEAFF
TRBV20-1	many	TRBJ2-3	TRBD2	TGCAGTGCTAGTGCGGTGGCTAGCGGCAGCACAGATACGCAGTATTTT	CSASAVASGSTDTQYF
TRBV7-3	many	TRBJ1-5	TRBD1	TGTGCCAGCAGCTCACACGGGGCAGCGGGACAGGGTGGACAGCCCCAGCATTTT	CASSSHGAAGQGGQPQHF
TRBV10-1	many	TRBJ1-3	NA	TGCGCCAGCAGTGGGGGGAAAACTGGAAACACCATATATTTT	CASSGGKTGNTIYF
TRBV14	many	TRBJ2-3	NA	TGTGCCAGCAGCATGGCAGATACGCAGTATTTT	CASSMADTQYF
TRBV20-1	many	TRBJ1-5	NA	TGCAGTGCTAGATCAGGGAGCAATCAGCCCCAGCATTTT	CSARSGSNQPQHF
TRBV20-1	many	TRBJ2-3	NA	TGCAGTGCTAGAGCGGGAGCGGGGACATACACAGATACGCAGTATTTT	CSARAGAGTYTDTQYF